This T cell receptor (beta chain) is drawn from a study of blood T cell repertoires in COVID-19. The CDR3 spans 14 residues. With 4 bases removed from V and 5 bases from J, the gap between germline ends came to 12 bases. In germline, CDR1 is LGHNT, CDR2 FRNRAP. Under the authors' procedure: Reference gene primer amplification in the assay estimated nucleated cell counts. Data came from immunoSEQ multiplex PCR; TCRdb stores just in-frame clones and leaves some out. That table supplies the V and J calls and clone size; D and trimming were determined from the DNA. The top ten clones hold roughly a sixth of a sample with roughly 200,000 clones, 85% of them seen once.

The sequencing input was PBMCs or T cells enriched from blood (not recorded which). The J gene is TRBJ2-1, the V gene TRBV12-5; D possibly corresponds to TRBD1 (5 bases). This receptor was taken from a man aged 35-49 years who had recovered from COVID-19. The CDR3 loop reads CASGSPQGNNEQFF. CDR3 coding DNA: TGTGCTAGTGGTTCCCCCCAGGGCAACAATGAGCAGTTCTTC.